A single sample is the source of the 20 T cell receptor beta chains below, sequenced in a study of CD8 T cells in Susac syndrome. The authors reverse transcribed roughly 0.5 to 1 ug RNA with random hexamers. TCRdb processed the immunoSEQ multiplex PCR reads anew with MiXCR; each CDR3 protein has one entry. The profile shows about 190,000 distinct CDR3 sequences, around 95% of them singletons. Sequenced sample: CD8+ T cells from PBMCs. All receptors derive from a human donor with Susac syndrome.

The chain combines TRBV20-1 with TRBJ2-5; D perhaps matches TRBD2 (5 bases). The germline CDR1 and CDR2 sequences are DFQATT and SNEGSKA (reference sequence). Between the trimmed V and J ends, which lost 5 bases and 3 bases, there was a span of 7 bases. The CDR3 is made up of 11 amino acids. The CDR3 loop is CSARAEETQYF. CDR3 in DNA: TGCAGTGCTCGAGCGGAAGAGACCCAGTACTTC.

This clonotype was observed a single time. This rearrangement joins TRBV6-6 to TRBJ2-1; tentatively, D is TRBD2 (7 bases). Germline loops: CDR1 MNHNY, CDR2 SVGAGI (reference sequence). Trimming pared 11 bases from V and 7 bases from J, leaving 15 bases between. The CDR3 extends over 12 amino acids. In nucleotides, the CDR3 is TGTGCCCATGGGGGGGCGAGGAATGAGCAGTTCTTC. It translates to CAHGGARNEQFF.

The gene calls are TRBV27 and TRBJ2-7; 7 bases line up with TRBD1. The CDR3 extends over 13 amino acids. Trimming removed 6 bases from V and 3 bases from J; junction bases left unmatched: 5. CDR1 MNHEY and CDR2 SMNVEV come from the germline V gene (reference sequence). The CDR3 DNA reads TGTGCCAGCAGAAAACAGGGGAACTACGAGCAGTACTTC. As protein: CASRKQGNYEQYF.

This chain joins TRBV20-1 and TRBJ2-1; 10 bases map to TRBD2. J was trimmed by 2 bases and V by 1 base; bases with no gene match: 2. Per germline, CDR1 DFQATT and CDR2 SNEGSKA (reference sequence). There are 15 residues in the CDR3. CDR3: CSARGSGGTYNEQFF. The CDR3 nucleotides are TGCAGTGCTAGAGGTAGCGGGGGGACCTACAATGAGCAGTTCTTC.

The V and J genes are TRBV11-2 and TRBJ2-5, with a tentative D call TRBD1 (6 bases). The length of the CDR3 is 14 residues. Trimming cost V 6 bases and J 2 bases, with 13 bases left between them. Germline V gives CDR1 SGHAT, CDR2 FQNNGV. The CDR3 here is CASRQGQSQETQYF. For the CDR3, the DNA is TGTGCCAGCAGACAAGGACAGTCGCAAGAGACCCAGTACTTC. The full variable domain, rest sourced from reference TRBV11-2 and TRBJ2-5, is EAGVAQSPRYKIIEKRQSVAFWCNPISGHATLYWYQQILGQGPKLLIQFQNNGVVDDSQLPKDRFSAERLKGVDSTLKIQPAKLEDSAVYLCASRQGQSQETQYFGPGTRLLVL.

The chain carries TRBV6-1 and TRBJ1-2, with 7 nucleotides matching TRBD1. V was clipped by 0 bases and J by 4 bases; unmatched bases: 5. Per germline, CDR1 MNHNS and CDR2 SASEGT. The CDR3 covers 15 residues. Here the CDR3 reads CASSEALWTGYGYTF. In DNA form, the CDR3 reads TGTGCCAGCAGTGAAGCGCTATGGACAGGCTATGGCTACACCTTC.

This rearrangement joins TRBV28 to TRBJ2-1; 10 nucleotides line up with TRBD1. Germline-derived CDR1 and CDR2 are MDHEN and SYDVKM. This CDR3 region has 15 residues. The ends lost 6 bases at V and 7 bases at J; junction bases unmatched: 9. DNA of the CDR3: TGTGCCAGCAGCCCGGGGGACAGGGGTAGGAATGAGCAGTTCTTC. Amino acid sequence: CASSPGDRGRNEQFF.

CDR3 protein: CASSVDGRYNSPLHF. The CDR3 nucleotides are TGTGCCAGCAGCGTAGACGGCCGCTATAATTCACCCCTCCACTTT. The genes are TRBV9 and TRBJ1-6; no firm D call. Germline V gene lookup returns CDR1 SGDLS and CDR2 YYNGEE. Trimming left V 0 bases short and J 3 bases short, with 7 bases between. The CDR3 loop spans 15 amino acids.

The J gene is TRBJ2-1, the V gene TRBV5-1; D call uncertain. The V and J ends lost 2 bases and 4 bases respectively, with 4 bases between them. There are 12 residues in the CDR3. Germline CDR1 SGHRS, CDR2 YFSETQ. The CDR3, as DNA: TGCGCCAGCAGCTTCAATTACAATGAGCAGTTCTTC. It specifies CASSFNYNEQFF.

This clonotype has just one count. The junction and the germline gene differ at one end; a read error may be behind it. The chain is built from TRBV3-1 and TRBJ1-5; 12 nucleotides align to TRBD1. Germline V gene lookup returns CDR1 LGHDT and CDR2 YNNKEL (reference sequence). The CDR3 runs to 16 residues. The CDR3 protein is CASSQAGTGGNQPQHF. For the CDR3, the DNA is TGTGCCAGCAGCCAAGCCGGGACAGGGGGCAACCAGCCCCAGCATTTT.

The chain joins TRBV28 to TRBJ2-5; 8 bases align to TRBD2. The CDR3 runs 13 residues. Germline values: CDR1 MDHEN, CDR2 SYDVKM. After removal of 10 bases from V and 1 base from J, the junction contained 5 bases not matched to a gene. The CDR3 here is CATRTSTQETQYF. The CDR3 DNA reads TGTGCCACCAGGACTAGCACCCAAGAGACCCAGTACTTC.

The chain employs TRBV14 and TRBJ2-5, with 8 bases lining up with TRBD2. Germline lookup yields CDR1 SGHDN and CDR2 FVKESK. The CDR3 is made up of 13 amino acids. V shed 4 bases and J 5 bases; nucleotides not matched to a gene: 3. CDR3 loop: CASSPTSVETQYF. CDR3 in DNA: TGTGCCAGCAGCCCGACTAGCGTGGAGACCCAGTACTTC.

The genes are TRBV4-1 and TRBJ2-1, with 10 nucleotides matching TRBD2. Trimming took 6 bases from V and 3 from J; bases not matched to a gene: 8. Germline V gene data show CDR1 as MGHRA and CDR2 as YSYEKL. The CDR3 extends over 16 amino acids. CDR3 bases: TGCGCCAGCAGGTCAACCGGGACTAGCGACTACAATGAGCAGTTCTTC. Translation gives CASRSTGTSDYNEQFF.

The chain joins TRBV5-1 to TRBJ1-2; 7 nucleotides agree with TRBD1. Germline assignment: CDR1 SGHRS and CDR2 YFSETQ. With 0 bases clipped from V and 6 bases from J, the junction kept 5 bases outside the gene matches. The CDR3 is made up of 14 amino acids. The CDR3 is CASSLALGGDGYTF. CDR3 nucleotide sequence: TGCGCCAGCAGCTTGGCCCTAGGGGGCGATGGCTACACCTTC. The full variable domain, its missing parts supplied by reference TRBV5-1 and TRBJ1-2, is KAGVTQTPRYLIKTRGQQVTLSCSPISGHRSVSWYQQTPGQGLQFLFEYFSETQRNKGNFPGRFSGRQFSNSRSEMNVSTLELGDSALYLCASSLALGGDGYTFGSGTRLTVV.

In this sample, this clonotype turned up once. V gene TRBV9 combines with J gene TRBJ2-1, with 11 bases fitting TRBD2. This CDR3 comprises 15 residues. Looked up from germline, CDR1 is SGDLS and CDR2 is YYNGEE. Unmatched junction bases numbered 5, after V lost 1 base and J lost 8 bases. Here the CDR3 DNA reads TGTGCCAGCAGCGTATCTAGCGGGGGGCAGGATGAGCAGTTCTTC. Protein product: CASSVSSGGQDEQFF.

The chain employs TRBV9 and TRBJ1-1; 9 positions match TRBD1. Germline-derived CDR1 and CDR2 are SGDLS and YYNGEE. The V and J ends lost 3 bases and 7 bases, in that order; junction bases with no gene match: 13. The CDR3 sequence is 16 residues long. Written as DNA, the CDR3 is TGTGCCAGCAGCGCGACAAAACAGGGGGCGCTGGATGAAGCTTTCTTT. This codes for CASSATKQGALDEAFF.

This clonotype came up once. The rearrangement joins TRBV13 to TRBJ2-1, with 14 bases fitting TRBD2. The trim removed 6 bases at V and 4 bases at J, leaving 14 bases unmatched. Germline V CDR1 and CDR2: PRHDT, FYEKMQ (reference sequence). The CDR3 has 19 amino acids. The CDR3 is CASRTGLAGVSPPYNEQFF. The CDR3 DNA reads TGTGCCAGCAGGACGGGACTAGCGGGAGTCTCCCCACCATACAATGAGCAGTTCTTC.

The rearrangement links TRBV6-5 to TRBJ1-1; D gene uncertain. CDR1 and CDR2 (germline): MNHEY, SVGAGI. V lost 0 bases and J lost 3, with 8 bases in between. This CDR3 has 14 amino acids. The CDR3 bases are TGTGCCAGCAGTTACTCGGCAGATTACACTGAAGCTTTCTTT. This translates into CASSYSADYTEAFF.

This sequence joins TRBV4-1 and TRBJ2-7, with D tentatively TRBD2 (5 bases). Germline CDR1 is MGHRA and CDR2 is YSYEKL. V lost 1 base and J lost 1, with 8 bases in between. CDR3 length equals 14 residues. The CDR3 sequence: CASSQASHSYEQYF. The CDR3 region has the DNA TGCGCCAGCAGCCAAGCTAGCCATTCCTACGAGCAGTACTTC.

In this sample, this clonotype turned up once. This rearrangement joins TRBV28 to TRBJ1-5; D gene ambiguous. The CDR3 is 15 amino acids. The V gene lost 6 bases and the J gene lost 7 bases, with 19 bases spanning the gap. CDR1 MDHEN and CDR2 SYDVKM come from the germline V gene. The CDR3 is CASSPRTVGRQPQHF. The CDR3 region has the DNA TGTGCCAGCAGCCCTAGAACAGTGGGGAGACAGCCCCAGCATTTT.